Listed below are T cell receptor beta chains from one sample, sequenced in a study of technical replicates of blood from several donors. Generated by immunoSEQ multiplex PCR, the TCRdb table keeps only in-frame clones and is missing some. The sample has about 89,000 clones, roughly 94% seen once. Input material: T cells isolated from PBMCs. These receptors originate from a human donor in good health. Each CDR3 is given with its conserved first and last residue.

TRBJ1-1 TRBV7-8 CASSSRTRLNEAFF
TRBJ2-1 TRBV5-3 CARSLALSSYNEQFF
TRBJ2-7 TRBV11-2 CASSLLAGGYEQYF
TRBJ2-3 TRBV11-2 CASSRRTATDTQYF
TRBJ2-1 TRBV5-1 CASHIAGGSHNEQFF
TRBJ2-1 TRBV9 CASSVGSGVDEQFF
TRBJ1-5 TRBV2 CASSETARLQPQHF
TRBJ2-3 TRBV9 CASSVASDTQYF
TRBJ1-1 TRBV29-1 CSVRTRQGSTEAFF
TRBJ2-5 TRBV30 CAYDSGSGETQYF
TRBJ2-1 TRBV10-1 CASSETGEPYNEQFF
TRBJ2-5 TRBV5-8 CASSFGETQYF
TRBJ1-5 TRBV9 CASSVGQVDQPQHF
TRBJ2-1 TRBV10-2 CASRNKIPDTGGDYNEQFF
TRBJ1-1 TRBV10-1 CASSDQGFPSGAFF
TRBJ2-5 TRBV12-5 CASGTTAQGWETQYF
TRBJ1-6 TRBV6-1 CASKGVYENSPLHF
TRBJ2-3 TRBV5-1 CASSLGPGLEGDTQYF
TRBJ2-1 TRBV11-2 CASSLDLRNEQFF
TRBJ2-7 TRBV6-5 CASSYSHGTGYEQYF
TRBJ1-5 TRBV5-5 CASGVGVDNQPQHF
TRBJ1-4 TRBV5-1 CASGAIGEKLFF
TRBJ1-1 TRBV6-5 CASSYSLGLNTEAFF
TRBJ2-1 TRBV2 CASSASGSIEQFF
TRBJ1-5 TRBV11-2 CASSLGWLSNQPQHF
TRBJ1-3 TRBV5-1 CASSLEGQLSGNTIYF
TRBJ2-1 TRBV5-1 CASSLGGRRYNEQFF
TRBJ2-4 TRBV7-6 CASSPRTEGNIQYF
TRBJ1-3 TRBV30 CAWSFLSGNTIYF
TRBJ2-7 TRBV7-8 CASSSGQGPSYEQYF
TRBJ2-1 TRBV11-2 CASSLAGTLDEQFF
TRBJ1-5 TRBV27 CASSLENGHQPQHF
TRBJ2-1 TRBV6-5 CASTRTSGEFNEQFF
TRBJ2-5 TRBV27 CASSSLGQVETQYF
TRBJ1-2 TRBV6-6 CASSYGGSSLYGYTF
TRBJ1-1 TRBV5-1 CASSLDHRMNTEAFF
TRBJ2-1 TRBV10-3 CAAHTGTSGGTSSYNEQFF
TRBJ2-1 TRBV13 CASSFYPSGRPSYNEQFF
TRBJ2-1 TRBV18 CASSPPQKSSYNEQFF
TRBJ2-1 TRBV7-2 CASSSSQSGGTSYNEQFF
TRBJ1-5 TRBV4-1 CASSQGLTGSNQPQHF
TRBJ1-2 TRBV2 CATSRTADGGYTF
TRBJ1-3 TRBV30 CAGTGSSGNTIYF
TRBJ1-1 TRBV5-1 CASSLKGHDTEAFF
TRBJ2-5 TRBV11-2 CASSLGQGWETQYF
TRBJ2-7 TRBV4-1 CASSQVSGEQGHTYEQYF
TRBJ1-1 TRBV7-6 CASRLELNTEAFF
TRBJ1-5 TRBV18 CAISQGGNQPQHF
TRBJ1-2 TRBV5-1 CASSSLAVNDGYTF
TRBJ2-1 TRBV6-1 CASSVTSGEYNEQFF
TRBJ2-2 TRBV4-2 CASSQAYSNTGELFF
TRBJ2-1 TRBV28 CASSSLDQFF
TRBJ1-2 TRBV14 CASSRDTRIGYTF
TRBJ1-2 TRBV29-1 CSVEDPGGPGPAYGYTF
TRBJ2-1 TRBV4-1 CASSHIRDNEQFF